This is a list of T cell receptor beta chains from one sample in a study of kidney transplant recipient with SARS-CoV-2 infection. Each CDR3 protein gets one entry after TCRdb re-called the reads with MiXCR. The data contain 250,000 or so distinct CDR3 sequences, about 30% of them seen just once; the ten biggest clones take up around 6.8%. This material consisted of a blood sample, taken at baseline and on roughly day 110 from a kidney transplant recipient. These receptors all stem from a young adult male patient who had COVID-19 and was a kidney transplant recipient. Part of the T cell pool may stem from the graft donor. The CDR3 runs from the conserved cysteine through the conserved F or W. D genes are given only for firm matches. Clone size is stated in some rows and not others, as once, few, many or a class when expanded.

clone_size j_call d_call v_call cdr3_nt cdr3_aa
many TRBJ1-2 TRBD1 TRBV5-5 TGTGCCAGCAGCTCCGGGACAGGGTCGGGCTATGGCTACACCTTC CASSSGTGSGYGYTF
many TRBJ2-6 NA TRBV6-6 TGTGCCAGCAGTACCTATAGGTGGGAACAAAGTCGGGCCAACGTCCTGACTTTC CASSTYRWEQSRANVLTF
many TRBJ2-7 TRBD2 TRBV20-1 TGCAGTGGGGAGCGGGAGGCCATCGAGCAGTACTTC CSGEREAIEQYF
NA TRBJ2-1 TRBD2 TRBV27 TGTGCCAGCAGTTTAGAAGGGTTGGGGGGAGGGCCGTGGAATGAGCAGTTCTTC CASSLEGLGGGPWNEQFF
many TRBJ2-2 TRBD2 TRBV6-5 TGTGCCAGCAGACTTAGCGGGAGGGGGGCCGGGGAGCTGTTTTTT CASRLSGRGAGELFF
many TRBJ2-7 NA TRBV15 TGTGCCACCAGCAGAGGCCGGGGAGAACGAAACGAGCAGTACTTC CATSRGRGERNEQYF
many TRBJ2-2 NA TRBV28 TGTGCCAGCAGCCTTCGGGCGGAGAACACCGGGGAGCTGTTTTTT CASSLRAENTGELFF
many TRBJ1-2 NA TRBV12-3/TRBV12-4 TGTGCCAGCACCACAGGGTATGGCTACACCTTC CASTTGYGYTF
many TRBJ1-2 NA TRBV5-5 TGTGCCAGCAGCTGGGGGGATATAGGCTACACCTTC CASSWGDIGYTF
many TRBJ1-2 NA TRBV7-8 TGTGCCAGCAGCCCCTACCCGTTTACCCGAAAGACCTATGGCTACACCTTC CASSPYPFTRKTYGYTF
NA TRBJ2-3 NA TRBV4-1 TGCGCCAGCAGCCAATCCTTATCCGGGACTCTATCCTCCGATACGCAGTATTTT CASSQSLSGTLSSDTQYF
NA TRBJ1-2 NA TRBV15 TGTGCCACCAGCAGTAAGGACGCTAAGCTTTATGGCCACACCTTC CATSSKDAKLYGHTF
NA TRBJ2-4 NA TRBV5-4 TGTGCCAGCAGCTTCGACTCGAGAGGCAAAAACATTCAGTACTTC CASSFDSRGKNIQYF
many TRBJ2-2 NA TRBV2 TGTGCCAGCAGTGATTCCCCTTGGGCCGGGGAGCTGTTTTTT CASSDSPWAGELFF